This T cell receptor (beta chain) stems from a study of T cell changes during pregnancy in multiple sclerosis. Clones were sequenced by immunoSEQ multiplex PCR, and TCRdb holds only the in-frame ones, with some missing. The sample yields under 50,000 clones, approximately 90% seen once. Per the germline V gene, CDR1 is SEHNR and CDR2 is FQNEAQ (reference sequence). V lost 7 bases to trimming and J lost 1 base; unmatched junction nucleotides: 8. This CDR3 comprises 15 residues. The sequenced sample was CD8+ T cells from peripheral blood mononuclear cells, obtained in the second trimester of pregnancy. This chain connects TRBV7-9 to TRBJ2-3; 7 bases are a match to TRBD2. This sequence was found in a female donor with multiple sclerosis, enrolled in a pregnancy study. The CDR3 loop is CASNRPGGGTDTQYF. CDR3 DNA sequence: TGTGCCAGCAACAGACCGGGGGGAGGCACAGATACGCAGTATTTT.